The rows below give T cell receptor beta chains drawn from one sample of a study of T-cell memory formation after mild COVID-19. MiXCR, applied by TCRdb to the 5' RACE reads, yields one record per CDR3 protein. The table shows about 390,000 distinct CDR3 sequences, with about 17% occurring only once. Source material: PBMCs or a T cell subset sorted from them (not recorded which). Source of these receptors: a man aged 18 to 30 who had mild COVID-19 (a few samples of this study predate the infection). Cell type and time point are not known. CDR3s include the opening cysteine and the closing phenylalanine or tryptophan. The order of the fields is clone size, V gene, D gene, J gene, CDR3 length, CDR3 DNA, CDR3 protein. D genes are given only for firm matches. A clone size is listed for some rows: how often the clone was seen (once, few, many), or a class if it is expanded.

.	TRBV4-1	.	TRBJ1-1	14	TGCGCCAGCAGCCATCGACAGGTGAACACTGAAGCTTTCTTT	CASSHRQVNTEAFF
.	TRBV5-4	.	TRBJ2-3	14	TGTGCCAGCAGTGGAAACAGGGGCACAGATACGCAGTATTTT	CASSGNRGTDTQYF
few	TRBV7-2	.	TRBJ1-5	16	TGTGCCAGCAGCTTAGTCGCGGGGGCGGGGAGTCAGCCCCAGCATTTT	CASSLVAGAGSQPQHF
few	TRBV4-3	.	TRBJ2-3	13	TGCGCCAGCAGCCTATCCCAGACAGATACGCAGTATTTT	CASSLSQTDTQYF
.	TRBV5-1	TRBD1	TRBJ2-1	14	TGCGCCAGCCGTCCCCGACAGGGATTCAATGAGCAGTTCTTC	CASRPRQGFNEQFF
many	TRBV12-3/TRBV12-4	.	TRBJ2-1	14	TGTGCCAGCAGTCCCCCGTACAGATCTGGTGAGCAGTTCTTC	CASSPPYRSGEQFF
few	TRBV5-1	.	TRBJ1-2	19	TGCGCCAGCAGCTTGGAAAGGGACGGTTATTCCTACCCTTTTTATGGCTACACCTTC	CASSLERDGYSYPFYGYTF
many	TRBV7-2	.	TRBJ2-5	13	TGTGCCAGCAGCCGCGCCACCCAAGAGACCCAGTACTTC	CASSRATQETQYF
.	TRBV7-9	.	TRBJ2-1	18	TGTGCCAGCAGCTTTCATCGGCGGCGGGTGAGCTCCTACAATGAGCAGTTCTTC	CASSFHRRRVSSYNEQFF
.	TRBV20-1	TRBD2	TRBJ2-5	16	TGCAGTGCTAGACCTTTCCTAGCGGGGGATCAAGAGACCCAGTACTTC	CSARPFLAGDQETQYF
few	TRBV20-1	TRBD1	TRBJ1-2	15	TGCAGTGCGAGAATTGAGATGACAGGGACCTATGGCTACACCTTC	CSARIEMTGTYGYTF
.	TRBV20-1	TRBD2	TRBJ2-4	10	TGCAGTGTCCAAGCCGGGGGGGAGTACTTC	CSVQAGGEYF
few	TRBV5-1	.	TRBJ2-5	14	TGCGCCAGCAACCAAATCGGGGGCGAGGAGACCCAGTACTTC	CASNQIGGEETQYF
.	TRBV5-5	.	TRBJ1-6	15	TGTGCCAGCAGAGCGCCGGGGGGTGGCGATTCACCCCTCCACTTT	CASRAPGGGDSPLHF
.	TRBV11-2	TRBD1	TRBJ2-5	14	TGTGCCAGCAGCAGGACAGGGCCTCAAGAGACCCAGTACTTC	CASSRTGPQETQYF
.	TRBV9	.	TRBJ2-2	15	TGTGCCAGCAGCGTAGAAGGATTGAACACCGGGGAGCTGTTTTTT	CASSVEGLNTGELFF
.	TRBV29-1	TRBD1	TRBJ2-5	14	TGCAGCGTTATTCTACAGGGGGCGGGTGAGACCCAGTACTTC	CSVILQGAGETQYF